Each of the 16 T cell receptor beta chains below was sequenced from the same sample in a study of OX40 agonist ivuxolimab in advanced cancers. TCRdb's copy holds only in-frame clones and misses some; the assay was immunoSEQ multiplex PCR. This table holds tens of thousands of clones, less than 95% found once. The source was CD4+ or CD8+ T cells sorted from blood, collected in a trial of the OX40 agonist ivuxolimab. These TCRs come from an adult with an advanced solid tumor such as melanoma, head and neck, liver or kidney cancer.

This clone occurred once. Other DNA sequences within the sample encode an identical CDR3. CDR3 sequence: CASSQGLRYEQYF. The CDR3 bases are TGCGCCAGCAGCCAGGGACTACGATACGAGCAGTACTTC. The rearrangement links TRBV4-1 to TRBJ2-7; 7 bases agree with TRBD2. The CDR3 length is 13 residues. V lost 3 bases to trimming and J lost 4 bases; unmatched junction nucleotides: 3. Germline V CDR1 and CDR2: MGHRA, YSYEKL.

This chain uses TRBV19 with TRBJ1-6; the match to TRBD1 covers 7 bases. The CDR3 contains 13 residues. CDR1 is LNHDA and CDR2 is SQIVND in the germline V gene (reference sequence). The ends lost 5 bases at V and 7 bases at J; junction bases unmatched: 2. The CDR3 sequence: CASSRDRNSPLHF. The CDR3 DNA reads TGTGCCAGTAGTCGGGACAGAAATTCACCCCTCCACTTT.

This sequence joins TRBV9 and TRBJ2-3; D could derive from TRBD1 or TRBD2 (6 bases each). Germline V gene sequence: CDR1 SGDLS, CDR2 YYNGEE. Trimming took off 0 bases at V and 2 bases at J, with 10 bases between the two ends. The CDR3 has 15 residues. CDR3 residues: CASSVGGGYTDTQYF. CDR3 sequence (DNA): TGTGCCAGCAGCGTAGGAGGGGGGTACACAGATACGCAGTATTTT.

The V and J genes are TRBV28 and TRBJ2-1; D ambiguous. From germline, CDR1 is MDHEN and CDR2 SYDVKM. V lost 5 bases and J lost 1, with 12 bases in between. The CDR3 is 15 amino acids. In DNA, the CDR3 is TGTGCCAGCAGTCCCCTGAAGGTATCCTACAATGAGCAGTTCTTC. This gives the protein CASSPLKVSYNEQFF.

V usage is TRBV5-6 and J usage is TRBJ2-7; tentative D call: TRBD2 (6 bases). CDR3 size: 15 residues. The germline V gene has CDR1 SGHDT and CDR2 YYEEEE. V was clipped by 3 bases and J by 6 bases, with 19 bases between them. The CDR3 DNA sequence: TGTGCCAGCAGCTACGGGAGTAGAAGCCTCGGCGAGCAGTACTTC. Amino acid sequence: CASSYGSRSLGEQYF. Variable domain in full (rest from reference TRBV5-6 and TRBJ2-7): DAGVTQSPTHLIKTRGQQVTLRCSPKSGHDTVSWYQQALGQGPQFIFQYYEEEERQRGNFPDRFSGHQFPNYSSELNVNALLLGDSALYLCASSYGSRSLGEQYFGPGTRLTVT.

CDR3 sequence reads: CASSLSRSGYYEQYF. As DNA, the CDR3 is TGTGCCAGCAGTTTATCCAGGTCCGGTTACTACGAGCAGTACTTC. The gene calls are TRBV27 and TRBJ2-7; unclear D gene. Germline values: CDR1 MNHEY, CDR2 SMNVEV (reference sequence). Deletions cut 0 bases from V and 3 bases from J, with 12 bases between. The CDR3 has 15 amino acids.

This sequence joins TRBV7-6 and TRBJ2-2, with 11 bases lining up with TRBD2. V lost 2 bases and J lost 4; bases outside the gene matches: 9. CDR1 is SGHVS, CDR2 FNYEAQ, per germline. The CDR3 covers 18 residues. CDR3 coding DNA: TGTGCCAGCAGCTTATTGGCACTAGCGGGAGTAAGCACCGGGGAGCTGTTTTTT. Translated, it gives CASSLLALAGVSTGELFF.

V usage is TRBV4-1 and J usage is TRBJ1-4, with 7 bases fitting TRBD1. With V trimmed by 4 bases and J by 12 bases, 5 bases remained unmatched. In germline, CDR1 is MGHRA, CDR2 YSYEKL. This CDR3 is 12 amino acids long. The CDR3 loop reads CASSRQGQELFF. The CDR3 DNA sequence: TGCGCCAGCAGCCGACAGGGTCAAGAACTGTTTTTT.

The V gene is TRBV7-8, the J gene TRBJ2-1; D call uncertain. The germline V and J ends were trimmed by 7 bases and 3 bases, with 7 bases remaining between them. Germline CDR1 is SGHVS and CDR2 is FQNEAQ. This CDR3 is built from 12 residues. This chain's CDR3 is CASTSYYNEQFF. The CDR3 DNA reads TGTGCCAGCACCTCCTACTACAATGAGCAGTTCTTC.

The chain links TRBV7-8 to TRBJ2-7, with 7 bases fitting TRBD2. CDR3 length: 15 residues. V lost 5 bases to trimming and J lost 0 bases; unmatched junction nucleotides: 7. The germline V gene encodes CDR1 SGHVS and CDR2 FQNEAQ. The CDR3 sequence: CASSPTAGNSYEQYF. CDR3 coding DNA: TGTGCCAGCAGCCCGACAGCGGGAAACTCCTACGAGCAGTACTTC.

V is TRBV27 and J is TRBJ1-4; D is ambiguous. CDR3 length: 14 residues. Trimming stripped 3 bases from V and 5 bases from J, with 10 bases between. The germline gives CDR1 MNHEY, CDR2 SMNVEV (reference sequence). CDR3 protein: CASSFEGKNEKLFF. The CDR3 nucleotides read TGTGCCAGCAGTTTTGAGGGTAAAAATGAAAAACTGTTTTTT.

The chain employs TRBV7-3 and TRBJ1-2; D is unclear. V was shortened by 5 bases and J by 8 bases, with 9 bases between the two germline ends. Germline V CDR1 and CDR2: SGHTA, FQGTGA. The CDR3 extends over 11 amino acids. The CDR3 loop reads CASSLLGGYTF. The CDR3 coding sequence is TGTGCCAGCAGCCTCCTAGGGGGCTACACCTTC.

The genes are TRBV15 and TRBJ2-3, with D tentatively TRBD1 (5 bases). Germline V gene lookup returns CDR1 LNHNV and CDR2 YYDKDF (reference sequence). This CDR3 is 16 amino acids long. Trimming stripped 1 base from V and 0 bases from J, with 11 bases between. The CDR3 reads CATSRASTASTDTQYF. The CDR3 region has the DNA TGTGCCACCAGCAGAGCTTCGACAGCTAGCACAGATACGCAGTATTTT.

This chain uses TRBV27 with TRBJ1-2; tentative D call: TRBD1 (5 bases). Germline V gene sequence: CDR1 MNHEY, CDR2 SMNVEV (reference sequence). This CDR3 has 13 amino acids. The V and J ends lost 5 bases and 5 bases respectively, with 12 bases between them. The CDR3 DNA reads TGTGCCAGCAGTGTAGGACACGGGTATGGCTACACCTTC. Amino acids: CASSVGHGYGYTF.

Only one count was recorded for this clone. The gene calls are TRBV7-9 and TRBJ2-7, with TRBD2 matching over 13 bases. CDR3 length: 15 amino acids. The J segment lost 4 bases and the V segment lost 3 bases, leaving 3 bases of the junction unmatched. Germline CDR1 reads SEHNR; CDR2 reads FQNEAQ (reference sequence). The CDR3 nucleotides are TGTGCCAGCAGCTTCACTAGCGGGGGGGCATACGAGCAGTACTTC. Translating it yields CASSFTSGGAYEQYF.

The chain carries TRBV6-5 and TRBJ1-2, with D possibly being TRBD1 (5 bases). The germline gives CDR1 MNHEY, CDR2 SVGAGI. The CDR3 runs to 11 residues. Trimming removed 0 bases at V and 10 bases at J, with 6 bases between. CDR3 loop: CASSYSGDYTF. The CDR3 DNA is TGTGCCAGCAGTTACTCGGGGGACTACACCTTC.